These 18 T cell receptor beta chains were sequenced from one sample in a study of cytomegalovirus exposure and HLA in healthy donors. Researchers ran the PCR with 60 Vbeta and 13 Jbeta primers. Clones were sequenced by immunoSEQ multiplex PCR, and TCRdb holds only the in-frame ones, with some missing. The table shows approximately 190,000 clones, with around 80% occurring only once. The specimen was PBMCs. All receptors come from a man aged 40-49 years in good health and CMV-seropositive.

This chain connects TRBV27 to TRBJ1-5; 7 bases are shared with TRBD1. Germline trimming cut 5 bases from V and 3 bases from J; bases unmatched to any gene: 13. Germline V gives CDR1 MNHEY, CDR2 SMNVEV (reference sequence). The CDR3 is 17 residues long. The CDR3 region is CASSPIHRQGANQPQHF. As DNA, the CDR3 is TGTGCCAGCAGTCCCATTCACCGACAGGGCGCCAATCAGCCCCAGCATTTT.

The V gene is TRBV7-8, the J gene TRBJ2-7; D may be TRBD1 (6 bases). Germline assignment: CDR1 SGHVS and CDR2 FQNEAQ. The length of the CDR3 is 11 residues. Deletions cut 5 bases from V and 4 bases from J, with 6 bases between. DNA for the CDR3: TGTGCCAGCAGCGACAGGTACGAGCAGTACTTC. Translating it yields CASSDRYEQYF.

The CDR3 sequence is CASSHLAKNIQYF. In nucleotides, the CDR3 is TGTGCCAGCAGCCACTTAGCCAAAAACATTCAGTACTTC. The chain links TRBV4-2 to TRBJ2-4, with D uncertain. Looked up from germline, CDR1 is LGHNA and CDR2 is YNFKEQ. V was pared by 3 bases and J by 0 bases, with 3 bases between. The CDR3 has 13 amino acids.

This chain connects TRBV19 to TRBJ1-2, with 7 bases aligning to TRBD1. Germline CDR1 LNHDA, CDR2 SQIVND (reference sequence). The trim removed 5 bases at V and 4 bases at J, leaving 7 bases unmatched. The CDR3 consists of 14 residues. The CDR3 is CASSETGATYGYTF. CDR3 coding DNA: TGTGCCAGTAGTGAAACAGGGGCGACCTATGGCTACACCTTC.

The chain combines TRBV10-3 with TRBJ1-1; tentatively, D is TRBD1 (6 bases). The CDR3 has 14 amino acids. Germline CDR1 and CDR2: ENHRY and SYGVKD. V lost 3 bases and J 1 base, leaving 9 bases between the germline ends. This chain's CDR3 is CAISEGQTNTEAFF. The DNA for the CDR3 is TGTGCCATCAGTGAAGGACAGACGAACACTGAAGCTTTCTTT.

This chain uses TRBV6-1 with TRBJ2-7, with 8 positions matching TRBD2. Per the germline V gene, CDR1 is MNHNS and CDR2 is SASEGT. J was trimmed by 5 bases and V by 5 bases; bases with no gene match: 11. This CDR3 has 15 amino acids. The CDR3 sequence: CASSTILAANHEQYF. In DNA form, the CDR3 reads TGTGCCAGCAGTACGATACTAGCGGCTAACCACGAGCAGTACTTC.

This rearrangement joins TRBV27 to TRBJ2-7; 7 nucleotides match TRBD2. From germline, CDR1 is MNHEY and CDR2 SMNVEV (reference sequence). The CDR3 sequence is 13 residues long. J was trimmed by 4 bases and V by 3 bases; bases with no gene match: 3. The chain's CDR3 is CASSFASGYEQYF. In DNA, the CDR3 is TGTGCCAGCAGTTTTGCTAGCGGATACGAGCAGTACTTC.

The genes are TRBV4-1 and TRBJ2-1; a weak D match, TRBD2 (6 bases). CDR3 length: 15 residues. The V gene lost 0 bases and the J gene lost 3 bases, with 9 bases spanning the gap. Germline V CDR1 and CDR2: MGHRA, YSYEKL. Here the CDR3 reads CASSQDNSGYNEQFF. Written as DNA, the CDR3 is TGCGCCAGCAGCCAAGATAATAGCGGCTACAATGAGCAGTTCTTC.

The chain links TRBV6-1 to TRBJ2-7; TRBD1 matches 7 bases. Trimming cost V 8 bases and J 0 bases; bases outside gene matches: 10. Germline values: CDR1 MNHNS, CDR2 SASEGT. The CDR3 consists of 15 residues. The CDR3, as DNA: TGTGCCAGCCAAGCTGTGGACAGGAGCTCCTACGAGCAGTACTTC. This codes for CASQAVDRSSYEQYF.

This chain connects TRBV5-1 to TRBJ1-2; 9 nucleotides match TRBD1. Germline trimming cut 4 bases from V and 6 bases from J; bases unmatched to any gene: 7. From germline, CDR1 is SGHRS and CDR2 YFSETQ. The CDR3 runs 14 residues. This CDR3 reads CASSAPGTGNGYTF. In nucleotides, the CDR3 is TGCGCCAGCAGCGCACCCGGGACAGGGAATGGCTACACCTTC.

The rearrangement links TRBV5-6 to TRBJ1-2; 12 positions agree with TRBD1. The V gene's germline CDR1 is SGHDT and CDR2 YYEEEE. There are 15 residues in the CDR3. Germline trimming cut 4 bases from V and 5 bases from J; bases unmatched to any gene: 6. The CDR3 sequence is CASSAPGQGAYGYTF. In DNA, the CDR3 is TGTGCCAGCAGCGCCCCGGGACAGGGGGCATATGGCTACACCTTC.

V and J are TRBV11-2 and TRBJ2-5, with 7 bases fitting TRBD2. The V and J ends lost 5 bases and 5 bases, in that order; junction bases with no gene match: 5. The germline CDR1 and CDR2 sequences are SGHAT and FQNNGV. This CDR3 region has 13 residues. The CDR3 here is CASSVVGGETQYF. The CDR3 coding sequence is TGTGCCAGCAGCGTAGTGGGGGGGGAGACCCAGTACTTC.

This clone was counted between two and nine times. CDR3 sequence: CASSRTLTGGGNYGYTF. The CDR3 region has the DNA TGTGCCAGCAGTCGAACCCTTACAGGGGGCGGGAACTATGGCTACACCTTC. The chain carries TRBV27 and TRBJ1-2; 9 bases fit TRBD1. This CDR3 is built from 17 residues. Germline CDR1 is MNHEY and CDR2 is SMNVEV (reference sequence). Trimming cost V 5 bases and J 2 bases; bases outside gene matches: 12.

The chain recombines TRBV18 with TRBJ1-6; TRBD1 matches at 8 bases. Per the germline V gene, CDR1 is KGHSH and CDR2 is LQKENI. CDR3 length: 13 amino acids. V was pared by 6 bases and J by 13 bases, with 8 bases of the junction left unmatched. The chain's CDR3 is CASSSGGDAPLHF. The DNA of the CDR3 is TGTGCCAGCTCCTCAGGGGGCGATGCGCCCCTCCACTTT.

The rearrangement uses TRBV19 and TRBJ1-1; D possibly corresponds to TRBD1 (5 bases). CDR1 and CDR2 from the germline V gene are LNHDA and SQIVND (reference sequence). CDR3 size: 13 residues. The DNA for the CDR3 is TGTGCGAGTCTCCGGGGGACGACCACTGAAGCTTTCTTT. Amino acids: CASLRGTTTEAFF.

The V and J genes are TRBV7-9 and TRBJ2-1; 7 positions match TRBD1. V lost 5 bases to trimming and J lost 6 bases; unmatched junction nucleotides: 19. CDR3 length equals 18 residues. Germline assignment: CDR1 SEHNR and CDR2 FQNEAQ (reference sequence). CDR3 nucleotides: TGTGCCAGCAGCGCAACAGGGGCCCTCATTGATTGGGGCAATGAGCAGTTCTTC. Protein product: CASSATGALIDWGNEQFF.

The V and J genes are TRBV15 and TRBJ2-3; D is unclear. Germline lookup yields CDR1 LNHNV and CDR2 YYDKDF (reference sequence). The CDR3 loop spans 15 amino acids. Trimming shortened V by 0 bases and J by 4 bases, and 11 bases separated the two germline ends. This CDR3 is CATSRDKHSSDTQYF. CDR3 nucleotides: TGTGCCACCAGCAGAGATAAGCACAGTTCAGATACGCAGTATTTT.

J is TRBJ1-2 and V is TRBV30, with D possibly being TRBD1 (6 bases). From germline, CDR1 is GTSNPN and CDR2 SVGIG (reference sequence). V dropped 3 bases and J dropped 1 base, with 21 bases sitting between them. The CDR3 loop spans 17 amino acids. In DNA, the CDR3 is TGTGCCTGGAGCTTCCCGGGGCAGGCCAGGGGTAACTATGGCTACACCTTC. This codes for CAWSFPGQARGNYGYTF. The full variable domain, with the rest looked up from reference TRBV30 and TRBJ1-2, is SQTIHQWPATLVQPVGSPLSLECTVEGTSNPNLYWYRQAAGRGLQLLFYSVGIGQISSEVPQNLSASRPQDRQFILSSKKLLLSDSGFYLCAWSFPGQARGNYGYTFGSGTRLTVV.